This TCR beta chain is drawn from a study of cytotoxic CD8 clonotypes in ibrutinib-treated CLL. Study-wide context: By median roughly 72 months, 12 had progressed and approximately 14 stayed remitted; responses had been 2 complete and approximately 24 partial.

Note on this clone: Its specificity is unknown.

Whole-study results and caveats: Lymph node repertoires were not studied, and sampling times were unmatched.

Trimming took 4 bases from V and 5 from J; bases not matched to a gene: 4. CDR1 MNHNS and CDR2 SASEGT come from the germline V gene. The CDR3 length is 13 residues. Sequencing sought depths of 1 in 200,000 to 1 in 1 million T cells. Data came from immunoSEQ multiplex PCR; TCRdb stores just in-frame clones and leaves some out. Counted here are some 92,000 clones, more than 70% occurring once; the ten biggest clones make up around 24%. The sequence was obtained from a human donor with chronic lymphocytic leukemia. The sequenced sample was PBMCs, obtained after 24 months of ibrutinib treatment. The V gene is TRBV6-1, the J gene TRBJ1-2; TRBD1 agrees at 7 bases. This CDR3 is CASSATGLYGYTF. CDR3 nucleotide sequence: TGTGCCAGCAGTGCGACAGGGCTGTATGGCTACACCTTC.